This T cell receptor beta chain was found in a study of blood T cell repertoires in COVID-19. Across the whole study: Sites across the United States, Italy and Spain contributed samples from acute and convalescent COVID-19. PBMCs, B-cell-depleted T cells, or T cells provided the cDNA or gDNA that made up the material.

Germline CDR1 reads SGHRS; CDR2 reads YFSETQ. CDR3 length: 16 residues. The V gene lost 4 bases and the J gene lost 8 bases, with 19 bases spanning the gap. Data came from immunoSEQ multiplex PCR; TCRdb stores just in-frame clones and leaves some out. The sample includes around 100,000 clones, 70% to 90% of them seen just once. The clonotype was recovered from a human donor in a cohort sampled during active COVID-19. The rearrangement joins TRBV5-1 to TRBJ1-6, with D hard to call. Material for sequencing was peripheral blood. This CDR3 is CASSALTGSLDSPLHF. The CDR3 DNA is TGCGCCAGCAGCGCTCTAACCGGGTCTCTCGATTCACCCCTCCACTTT.